This T cell receptor (beta chain) was sequenced in a study of OX40 agonist ivuxolimab in advanced cancers. About the research overall: Six ivuxolimab dose levels, 0.01 to 10 mg/kg, were given intravenously every 2 weeks.

Here immunoSEQ multiplex PCR was the method, and the copy in TCRdb shows in-frame clones only, minus some. Of roughly 40,000 clones in the sample, 90% to 95% were seen once. The sample holds one count of this clone. CDR1 MGHRA and CDR2 YSYEKL come from the germline V gene. The CDR3 contains 13 residues. V lost 1 base and J 6 bases, leaving 9 bases between the germline ends. The rearrangement links TRBV4-1 to TRBJ1-1; D is ambiguous. The sequence derives from an adult with an advanced solid tumor such as melanoma, head and neck, liver or kidney cancer. Here the sequenced sample was CD4+ or CD8+ T cells sorted from blood, taken in a trial of the OX40 agonist ivuxolimab. The CDR3: CASSQADGPEAFF. The CDR3 DNA reads as TGCGCCAGCAGCCAAGCGGACGGGCCTGAAGCTTTCTTT.